A selection of T cell receptor beta chains follows, all from one sample in a study of T cells after yellow fever vaccination. One entry per CDR3 protein results from TCRdb running MiXCR on the 5' RACE reads. The repertoire holds approximately 250,000 distinct CDR3 sequences, with 6.7% as singletons. The sample in question was CD4+ T cells sorted from PBMCs, obtained on the day of the yellow fever booster vaccination. The receptors shown here come from a man aged 30-40 years who received the YFV17D yellow fever vaccine. Each CDR3 is given with its conserved first and last residue. The D gene is left open where the match is weak. Where a row states a size, it is once, few, many or the class of an expanded clone; other rows omit it.

>TRBV27|TRBJ2-5|NA|NA
TGTGCCAGCAGTTTTAGGACCCCAGAGACCCAGTACTTC
CASSFRTPETQYF
>TRBV5-6|TRBJ2-3|NA|NA
TGTGCCAGCAGCGCCGCTTCGGTGACATATACGCAGTATTTT
CASSAASVTYTQYF
>TRBV7-8|TRBJ2-3|NA|TRBD1
TGTGCCAGCAGCTTTTTCTGGGACAGGGGGCGCGTCAGAGGCACAGATACGCAGTATTTT
CASSFFWDRGRVRGTDTQYF
>TRBV27|TRBJ2-5|NA|TRBD2
TGTGCCAGCAGCCGTGGACTAGCTCCCAGGGCGGAGACCCAGTACTTC
CASSRGLAPRAETQYF
>TRBV6-1|TRBJ2-7|NA|TRBD2
TGTGCCAGCAGTGAAGGAGGCGGGAGCAGGTACGAGCAGTACTTC
CASSEGGGSRYEQYF
>TRBV20-1|TRBJ2-7|NA|TRBD1
TGCAGTGCCAGGGGGTACGAGCAGTACTTC
CSARGYEQYF
>TRBV19|TRBJ2-1|NA|TRBD2
TGTGCCAGTAGTAAAAGACTAGCGGGCAACTACAATGAGCAGTTCTTC
CASSKRLAGNYNEQFF
>TRBV2|TRBJ2-1|NA|NA
TGTGCCAGCAGTGAAGCGCGAACGGGGGAGCAGTTCTTC
CASSEARTGEQFF
>TRBV20-1|TRBJ1-5|few|NA
TGCAGTGCTAGAGTAGGCAGGGAGGATCAGCCCCAGCATTTT
CSARVGREDQPQHF
>TRBV20-1|TRBJ2-1|NA|TRBD2
TGCAGTGCTAGAATGCGGGAGGGCCGGGAGGAGCAGTTCTTC
CSARMREGREEQFF
>TRBV20-1|TRBJ2-7|NA|TRBD2
TGCAGTGCTAGATCGAAAACTAGCGGCTCCTACGAGCAGTACTTC
CSARSKTSGSYEQYF
>TRBV20-1|TRBJ2-4|few|NA
TGCAGTGCTAGAGTCGGTAGCGGCTCCAAAAACATTCAGTACTTC
CSARVGSGSKNIQYF
>TRBV7-2|TRBJ2-3|many|TRBD2
TGTGCCAGCAGCCAAACTAATCGGGGGGGAGGGCGAGATACGCAGTATTTT
CASSQTNRGGGRDTQYF
>TRBV7-2|TRBJ2-7|few|TRBD2
TGTGCCAGCAGCCCTGGGACTACCTCCTACGAGCAGTACTTC
CASSPGTTSYEQYF
>TRBV12-3/TRBV12-4|TRBJ2-1|many|NA
TGTGCCAGCAGAACCACAGGCGAAGGCTACAATGAGCAGTTCTTC
CASRTTGEGYNEQFF
>TRBV30|TRBJ2-1|few|TRBD1
TGTGCCTGGAGTGTAAGAGGGGGCGCCTACAATGAGCAGTTCTTC
CAWSVRGGAYNEQFF
>TRBV7-2|TRBJ1-1|NA|NA
TGTGCCAGCAGCTTAGATCCATTGAACACTGAAGCTTTCTTT
CASSLDPLNTEAFF
>TRBV10-1|TRBJ1-3|many|NA
TGCGCCAGCAGTTTGTCAGATCGGGACACCATATATTTT
CASSLSDRDTIYF
>TRBV10-3|TRBJ2-1|many|NA
TGTGCCACCGCTCTCGGGTGGTACAATGAGCAGTTCTTC
CATALGWYNEQFF
>TRBV29-1|TRBJ2-3|NA|TRBD2
TGCAGCGTTGTGAGACTAGCGGGAGTTGGAACAGATACGCAGTATTTT
CSVVRLAGVGTDTQYF
>TRBV5-8|TRBJ2-2|few|NA
TGTGCCAGCAATCGCGATACCGGGGAGCTGTTTTTT
CASNRDTGELFF
>TRBV20-1|TRBJ1-6|few|NA
TGCAGTGCTAGTAAAGGGAATTCACCCCTCCACTTT
CSASKGNSPLHF
>TRBV5-4|TRBJ2-1|NA|TRBD1
TGTGCCAGCACCCGACAGGGATTTACCTACGAGCAGTTCTTC
CASTRQGFTYEQFF
>TRBV19|TRBJ1-2|NA|NA
TGTGCCAGTAGTGGAAACTATTGGGAGCTTAACTATGGCTACACCTTC
CASSGNYWELNYGYTF
>TRBV11-2|TRBJ2-3|few|NA
TGTGCCAGCAGCTGGGGGCAGGGGTCGGGCACACACACAGATACGCAGTATTTT
CASSWGQGSGTHTDTQYF
>TRBV12-3/TRBV12-4|TRBJ2-7|NA|NA
TGTGCCAGCAGTTTATTCCAGGGGATCTACGAGCAGTACTTC
CASSLFQGIYEQYF
>TRBV19|TRBJ2-7|NA|NA
TGTGCCAGTAGTAACTCCGAAACTTTAAAGCAGTACTTC
CASSNSETLKQYF
>TRBV5-4|TRBJ2-5|NA|NA
TGTGCCAGCAGCTTCGGGAGAGGGCAAGAGACCCAGTACTTC
CASSFGRGQETQYF
>TRBV5-6|TRBJ1-1|few|NA
TGTGCCAGCAGCTTGCGGGGAATGAACACTGAAGCTTTCTTT
CASSLRGMNTEAFF
>TRBV30|TRBJ2-5|few|NA
TGTGCCTGGGGGGTGGAGACCCAGTACTTC
CAWGVETQYF
>TRBV20-1|TRBJ2-1|many|TRBD2
TGCAGTGCTGCCCCCGGGACTAGCGGGACCTCCTACAATGAGCAGTTCTTC
CSAAPGTSGTSYNEQFF
>TRBV30|TRBJ1-3|once|NA
TGTGCCTGGAGTCCCGGCTCTGGAAACACCATATATTTT
CAWSPGSGNTIYF
>TRBV3-1|TRBJ2-5|NA|TRBD2
TGTGCCAGCAGCCAAGATCTCGCGGGAGGGCCGGAGACCCAGTACTTC
CASSQDLAGGPETQYF
>TRBV7-2|TRBJ2-1|many|NA
TGTGCCAGCAGCTTAGCGGACTGGTCCCTCGGTGAGCAGTTCTTC
CASSLADWSLGEQFF
>TRBV5-1|TRBJ2-7|many|NA
TGCGCCAGCAGCTTGGACCCGGGCCCCACCGCCGAGCAGTACTTC
CASSLDPGPTAEQYF
>TRBV5-1|TRBJ2-5|many|NA
TGCGCCAGCAGCTCCCAGGGGGAGACCCAGTACTTC
CASSSQGETQYF
>TRBV2|TRBJ2-7|NA|TRBD1
TGTGCCTGCCACCGGACAGGGGGTGGGGAGCAGTACTTC
CACHRTGGGEQYF
>TRBV7-9|TRBJ2-1|NA|NA
TGTGCCAGCAGCGAGGGAGCTGGGCGTACGATCAATGAGCAGTTCTTC
CASSEGAGRTINEQFF
>TRBV20-1|TRBJ1-2|few|NA
TGCAGTGCTAGAGGGAGGGGATCCGCTAACTATGGCTACACCTTC
CSARGRGSANYGYTF
>TRBV20-1|TRBJ2-1|many|NA
TGCAGTGCTCCGCTCTGGAATGAGCAGTTCTTC
CSAPLWNEQFF
>TRBV20-1|TRBJ2-7|NA|TRBD1
TGCAGTGCTTTACCCTCCCCCGGGACAGGGTTGGACTACGAGCAGTACTTC
CSALPSPGTGLDYEQYF
>TRBV7-9|TRBJ1-4|few|NA
TGTGCCAGCAGCTTAGTGGCAGGGGCGACAACTAATGAAAAACTGTTTTTT
CASSLVAGATTNEKLFF
>TRBV28|TRBJ2-7|many|TRBD1
TGTGCCAGCAGTTACGTTCGGACAGGGTCCGACGAGCAGTACTTC
CASSYVRTGSDEQYF
>TRBV18|TRBJ1-4|few|NA
TGTGCCAGCTCACCACCCAATGGAAGGGAAAAACTGTTTTTT
CASSPPNGREKLFF
>TRBV20-1|TRBJ1-1|few|NA
TGCAGTGCTAGGGGCAGCAAGAACACTGAAGCTTTCTTT
CSARGSKNTEAFF
>TRBV29-1|TRBJ2-5|many|NA
TGCAGCGTTGGGGCAGCGGAGACCCAGTACTTC
CSVGAAETQYF
>TRBV2|TRBJ1-6|few|TRBD1
TGTGCCACCGGGACAGGAAATAATTCACCCCTCCACTTT
CATGTGNNSPLHF
>TRBV20-1|TRBJ2-4|few|NA
TGCAGTGCTAGAGGTGTCGAGAGGTTGGCCGGCAACATTCAGTACTTC
CSARGVERLAGNIQYF
>TRBV20-1|TRBJ2-5|few|NA
TGCAGTGCTAGAGATATAACAGGGCAAGAGACCCAGTACTTC
CSARDITGQETQYF
>TRBV5-4|TRBJ2-1|NA|NA
TGTGCCAGCAGCTTGAGAGGGACCCCTGTCCCGTTCTTC
CASSLRGTPVPFF
>TRBV11-2|TRBJ2-3|many|NA
TGTGCCAGCAGCTTAGTTCCCCGAGGGCGGCAGAGCACAGATACGCAGTATTTT
CASSLVPRGRQSTDTQYF
>TRBV6-1|TRBJ1-2|few|TRBD1
TGTGCCAGCAGTGAAGACCCAAGGGGGCAGGGGAATGGCTACACCTTC
CASSEDPRGQGNGYTF
>TRBV2|TRBJ1-2|NA|NA
TGTGCCAGCACTGCAGGGGTGGACTATGGCTACACCTTC
CASTAGVDYGYTF